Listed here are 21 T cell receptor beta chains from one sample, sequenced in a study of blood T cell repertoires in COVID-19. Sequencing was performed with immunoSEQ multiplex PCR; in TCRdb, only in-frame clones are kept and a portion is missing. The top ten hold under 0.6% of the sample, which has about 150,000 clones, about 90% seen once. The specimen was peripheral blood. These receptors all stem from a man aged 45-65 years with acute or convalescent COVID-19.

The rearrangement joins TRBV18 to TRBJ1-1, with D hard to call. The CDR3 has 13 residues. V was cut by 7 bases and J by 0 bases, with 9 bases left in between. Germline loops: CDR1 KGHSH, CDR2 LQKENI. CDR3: CASCRGLNTEAFF. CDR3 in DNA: TGTGCCAGCTGCAGAGGTCTGAACACTGAAGCTTTCTTT. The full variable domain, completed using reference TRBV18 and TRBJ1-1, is NAGVMQNPRHLVRRRGQEARLRCSPMKGHSHVYWYRQLPEEGLKFMVYLQKENIIDESGMPKERFSAEFPKEGPSILRIQQVVRGDSAAYFCASCRGLNTEAFFGQGTRLTVV.

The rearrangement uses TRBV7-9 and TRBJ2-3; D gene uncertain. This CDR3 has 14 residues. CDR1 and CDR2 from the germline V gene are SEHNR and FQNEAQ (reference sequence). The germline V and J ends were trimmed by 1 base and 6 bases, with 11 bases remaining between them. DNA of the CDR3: TGTGCCAGCAGCTTAGGGCTAGATGGGGATACGCAGTATTTT. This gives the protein CASSLGLDGDTQYF.

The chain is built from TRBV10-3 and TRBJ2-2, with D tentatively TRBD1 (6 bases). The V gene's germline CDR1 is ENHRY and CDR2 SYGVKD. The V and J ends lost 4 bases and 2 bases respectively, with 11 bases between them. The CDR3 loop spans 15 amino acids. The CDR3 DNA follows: TGTGCCATCAGTGCCAAACAGGGAAACACCGGGGAGCTGTTTTTT. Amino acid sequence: CAISAKQGNTGELFF.

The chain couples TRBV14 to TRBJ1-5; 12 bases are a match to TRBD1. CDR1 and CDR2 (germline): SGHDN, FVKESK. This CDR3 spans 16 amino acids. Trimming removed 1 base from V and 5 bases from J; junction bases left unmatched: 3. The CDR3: CASSQVGQGAHQPQHF. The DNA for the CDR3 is TGTGCCAGCAGCCAAGTGGGACAGGGGGCGCATCAGCCCCAGCATTTT.

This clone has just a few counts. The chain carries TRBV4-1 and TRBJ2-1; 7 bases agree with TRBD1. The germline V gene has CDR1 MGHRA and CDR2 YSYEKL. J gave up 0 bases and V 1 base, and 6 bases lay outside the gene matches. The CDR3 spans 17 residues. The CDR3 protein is CASSQAPGTVSYNEQFF. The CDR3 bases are TGCGCCAGCAGCCAAGCTCCCGGGACAGTCTCCTACAATGAGCAGTTCTTC.

CDR3 residues: CASSLEAGLAEQYF. In nucleotides, the CDR3 is TGTGCCAGCAGCTTAGAGGCAGGGCTTGCCGAGCAGTACTTC. The chain couples TRBV11-2 to TRBJ2-7, with a weak D call TRBD1 (5 bases). V lost 0 bases and J lost 6, with 12 bases in between. The CDR3 covers 14 residues. CDR1 and CDR2 from the germline V gene are SGHAT and FQNNGV.

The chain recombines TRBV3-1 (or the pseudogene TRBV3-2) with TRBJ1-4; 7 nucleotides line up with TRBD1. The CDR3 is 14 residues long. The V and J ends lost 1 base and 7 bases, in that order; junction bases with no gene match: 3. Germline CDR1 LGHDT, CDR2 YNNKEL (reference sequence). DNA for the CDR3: TGTGCCAGCAGCCAAGCAGGGGGTGGTGAAAAACTGTTTTTT. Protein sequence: CASSQAGGGEKLFF.

CDR3: CSASNPSGISYNEQFF. The CDR3 region has the DNA TGCAGTGCTAGTAATCCTAGCGGTATCTCCTACAATGAGCAGTTCTTC. The V and J genes are TRBV20-1 and TRBJ2-1; TRBD2 agrees at 7 bases. CDR3 length equals 16 residues. Losses at the gene ends were 3 bases for V and 0 bases for J; bases not matched to a gene: 8. Germline loops: CDR1 DFQATT, CDR2 SNEGSKA (reference sequence).

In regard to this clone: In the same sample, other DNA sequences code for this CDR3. The CDR3 region has the DNA TGTGCCAGCAGCCCTAGCGGGGGCTACAATGAGCAGTTCTTC. Residues: CASSPSGGYNEQFF. The rearrangement uses TRBV3-1 (or the pseudogene TRBV3-2) and TRBJ2-1; 10 bases line up with TRBD2. The V segment lost 4 bases and the J segment 3 bases; nucleotides outside the gene matches: 0. Germline CDR1 is LGHDT and CDR2 is YNNKEL (reference sequence). The CDR3 covers 14 residues.

DNA of the CDR3: TGTGCCTGGGAATCCCACGTCGTCGGGGCTGGGGCCAACGTCCTGACTTTC. Its translation is CAWESHVVGAGANVLTF. The chain employs TRBV30 and TRBJ2-6; a weak D match, TRBD2 (5 bases). CDR3 length: 17 residues. The V and J ends lost 5 bases and 2 bases respectively, with 19 bases between them. Germline loops: CDR1 GTSNPN, CDR2 SVGIG (reference sequence).

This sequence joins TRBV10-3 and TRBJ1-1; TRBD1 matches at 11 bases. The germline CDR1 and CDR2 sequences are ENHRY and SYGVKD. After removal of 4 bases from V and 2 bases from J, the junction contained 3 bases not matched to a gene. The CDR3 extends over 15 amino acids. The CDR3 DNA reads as TGTGCCATCAGTGGGACAGGGGGCGCAAACACTGAAGCTTTCTTT. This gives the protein CAISGTGGANTEAFF.

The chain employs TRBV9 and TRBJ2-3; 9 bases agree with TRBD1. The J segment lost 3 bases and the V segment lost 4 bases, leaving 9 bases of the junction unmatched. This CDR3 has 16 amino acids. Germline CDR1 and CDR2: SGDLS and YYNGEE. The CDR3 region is CASSSTGTGSTDTQYF. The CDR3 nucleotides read TGTGCCAGCAGCTCAACGGGGACAGGGTCAACAGATACGCAGTATTTT.

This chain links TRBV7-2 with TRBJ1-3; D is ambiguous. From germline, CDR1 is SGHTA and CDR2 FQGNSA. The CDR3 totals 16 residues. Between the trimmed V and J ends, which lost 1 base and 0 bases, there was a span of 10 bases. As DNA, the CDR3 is TGTGCCAGCAGCTTAGATAGCGTCTCCTCTGGAAACACCATATATTTT. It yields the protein CASSLDSVSSGNTIYF.

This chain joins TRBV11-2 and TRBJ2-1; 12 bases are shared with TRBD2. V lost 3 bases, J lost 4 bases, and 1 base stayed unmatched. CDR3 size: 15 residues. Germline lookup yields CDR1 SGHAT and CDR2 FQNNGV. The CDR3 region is CASSFGTSGYNEQFF. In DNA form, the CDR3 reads TGTGCCAGCAGCTTCGGGACTAGCGGGTACAATGAGCAGTTCTTC.

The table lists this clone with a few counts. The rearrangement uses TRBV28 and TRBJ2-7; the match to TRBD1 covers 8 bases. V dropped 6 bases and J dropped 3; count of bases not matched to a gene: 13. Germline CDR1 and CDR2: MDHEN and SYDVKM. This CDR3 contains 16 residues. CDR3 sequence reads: CASRPASGQGGYEQYF. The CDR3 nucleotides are TGTGCCAGCAGACCTGCCTCCGGACAGGGCGGCTACGAGCAGTACTTC.

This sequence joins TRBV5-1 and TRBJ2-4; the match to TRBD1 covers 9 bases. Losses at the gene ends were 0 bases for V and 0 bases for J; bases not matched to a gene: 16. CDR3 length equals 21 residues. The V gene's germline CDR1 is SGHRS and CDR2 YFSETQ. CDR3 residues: CASSLEVSDRGEMLAKNIQYF. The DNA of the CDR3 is TGCGCCAGCAGCTTGGAAGTTTCAGACAGGGGGGAAATGCTAGCCAAAAACATTCAGTACTTC.

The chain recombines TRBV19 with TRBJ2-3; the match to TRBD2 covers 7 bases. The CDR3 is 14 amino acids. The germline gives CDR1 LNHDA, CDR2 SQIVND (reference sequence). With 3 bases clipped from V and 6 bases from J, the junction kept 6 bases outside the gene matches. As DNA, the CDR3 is TGTGCCAGTAGTATTAGCGGGTACCGGGATACGCAGTATTTT. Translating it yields CASSISGYRDTQYF.

The CDR3 is CASSSGGAPDTEAFF. The DNA of the CDR3 is TGTGCCAGCAGCTCCGGTGGAGCGCCGGACACTGAAGCTTTCTTT. The chain has TRBV28 and TRBJ1-1; D gene ambiguous. The germline gives CDR1 MDHEN, CDR2 SYDVKM. The CDR3 is made up of 15 amino acids. Trimming took off 6 bases at V and 3 bases at J, with 17 bases between the two ends.

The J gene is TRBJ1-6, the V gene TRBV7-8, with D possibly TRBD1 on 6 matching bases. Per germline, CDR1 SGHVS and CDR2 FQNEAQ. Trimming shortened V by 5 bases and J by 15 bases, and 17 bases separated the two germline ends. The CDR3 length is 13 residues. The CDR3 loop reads CASSLNRERDLHF. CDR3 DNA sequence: TGTGCCAGCAGCCTGAACAGGGAGAGGGACCTCCACTTT.

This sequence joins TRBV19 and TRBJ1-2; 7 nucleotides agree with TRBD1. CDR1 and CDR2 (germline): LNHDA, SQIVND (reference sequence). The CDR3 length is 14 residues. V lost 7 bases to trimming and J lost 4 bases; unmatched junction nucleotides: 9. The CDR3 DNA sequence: TGTGCCAGTATCCCCCGACAGGGAACCTATGGCTACACCTTC. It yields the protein CASIPRQGTYGYTF.

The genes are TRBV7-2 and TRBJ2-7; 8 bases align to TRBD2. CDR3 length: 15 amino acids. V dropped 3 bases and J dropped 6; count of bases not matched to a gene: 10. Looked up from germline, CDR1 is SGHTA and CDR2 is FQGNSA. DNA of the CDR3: TGTGCCAGCAGCTTGGGACTAGATGGGCCACGCGAGCAGTACTTC. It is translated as CASSLGLDGPREQYF.